The 16 T cell receptor beta chains given below trace back to one sample, sequenced in a study of T-cell reconstitution after alpha-beta-depleted transplantation in children. The authors prepared the TCRbeta library with unique molecular identifiers. TCRdb passed the PCR reads through MiXCR, listing each CDR3 protein once. The data hold about 420,000 distinct CDR3 sequences, with 15% to 20% observed a single time. The specimen comprised PBMCs, mostly from graft donor cells, sampled 360 days after TCRalphabeta/CD19-depleted stem cell transplant. Every receptor here comes from a boy under two years old who had a stem cell transplant for Wiskott-Aldrich syndrome, so the T cells may come from the graft donor.

This clonotype was counted a few times. The chain recombines TRBV7-9 with TRBJ2-5, with D unresolved. V gave up 8 bases and J gave up 2 bases, with 18 bases separating them. This CDR3 has 15 amino acids. Per the germline V gene, CDR1 is SEHNR and CDR2 is FQNEAQ (reference sequence). This CDR3 is CASSPRAIIQETQYF. The CDR3 coding sequence is TGTGCCAGCTCCCCAAGGGCCATAATTCAAGAGACCCAGTACTTC.

In this sample, this clonotype turned up a few times. The V gene is TRBV5-1, the J gene TRBJ2-7, with 7 bases lining up with TRBD1. Germline CDR1 reads SGHRS; CDR2 reads YFSETQ. V lost 0 bases, J lost 1 base, and 4 bases stayed unmatched. This CDR3 contains 15 residues. The CDR3 bases are TGCGCCAGCAGCTTGGCCGGGACAGAGTCCTACGAGCAGTACTTC. This encodes CASSLAGTESYEQYF.

In its sample, this clonotype was seen many times. The chain links TRBV12-3 or TRBV12-4 to TRBJ2-5, with 9 bases that match TRBD1. The CDR3 loop spans 14 amino acids. J lost 3 bases, V lost 4 bases, and 3 bases had no gene match. Written as DNA, the CDR3 is TGTGCCAGCAGTTCCTGGACAGGGGAAGAGACCCAGTACTTC. Amino acids: CASSSWTGEETQYF.

This clonotype has more than one count but fewer than ten. This chain links TRBV12-3 or TRBV12-4 with TRBJ2-1; 9 bases agree with TRBD2. With V trimmed by 7 bases and J by 4 bases, 11 bases remained unmatched. The CDR3 runs to 16 residues. CDR3 amino acids: CASTSDGLASYNEQFF. CDR3 nucleotide sequence: TGTGCCAGCACATCCGATGGACTAGCGAGTTACAATGAGCAGTTCTTC.

The V call is TRBV3-1, the J call TRBJ2-6; tentatively, D is TRBD1 (6 bases). Germline values: CDR1 LGHDT, CDR2 YNNKEL (reference sequence). The V end lost 4 bases, the J end lost 1 base, and 11 bases lay between the germline ends. The CDR3 sequence is 16 residues long. CDR3 nucleotide sequence: TGTGCCAGCAGCCCACAGGGTTGGTCTGGGGCCAACGTCCTGACTTTC. This encodes CASSPQGWSGANVLTF. The full variable domain, rest sourced from reference TRBV3-1 and TRBJ2-6, is DTAVSQTPKYLVTQMGNDKSIKCEQNLGHDTMYWYKQDSKKFLKIMFSYNNKELIINETVPNRFSPKSPDKAHLNLHINSLELGDSAVYFCASSPQGWSGANVLTFGAGSRLTVL.

V usage is TRBV3-1 and J usage is TRBJ2-1; no clear D gene. This CDR3 has 17 residues. CDR1 is LGHDT, CDR2 YNNKEL, per germline (reference sequence). V was clipped by 0 bases and J by 5 bases, with 17 bases between them. The CDR3 bases are TGTGCCAGCAGCCAAGATTTTTTTTCCGGGCCGCACAATGAGCAGTTCTTC. It specifies CASSQDFFSGPHNEQFF.

The rearrangement joins TRBV7-9 to TRBJ2-3; no reliable D call. This CDR3 comprises 15 residues. Germline loops: CDR1 SEHNR, CDR2 FQNEAQ (reference sequence). The V gene lost 1 base and the J gene lost 0 bases, with 8 bases spanning the gap. The CDR3 DNA reads as TGTGCCAGCAGCTTAGTGCAACCTAGCACAGATACGCAGTATTTT. Translating it yields CASSLVQPSTDTQYF.

In its sample, this clonotype was seen a few times. The chain employs TRBV6-1 and TRBJ2-1; 11 nucleotides match TRBD2. V lost 6 bases to trimming and J lost 8 bases; unmatched junction nucleotides: 12. This CDR3 is 16 amino acids long. Germline V gene sequence: CDR1 MNHNS, CDR2 SASEGT. This CDR3 reads CASREKLAGAGYEQFF. CDR3 in DNA: TGTGCCAGCAGGGAAAAACTAGCGGGAGCAGGGTATGAGCAGTTCTTC.

This clonotype was observed a handful of times. The chain has TRBV29-1 and TRBJ2-5, with 7 nucleotides matching TRBD1. Per the germline V gene, CDR1 is SQVTM and CDR2 is ANQGSEA. Trimming removed 4 bases from V and 4 bases from J; junction bases left unmatched: 12. The CDR3 runs to 15 residues. Written as DNA, the CDR3 is TGCAGCGTTGCTAGCCCAACAGGGGTTCGAGAGACCCAGTACTTC. Encoded protein: CSVASPTGVRETQYF.

The genes are TRBV24-1 and TRBJ2-2; 8 nucleotides line up with TRBD1. Per germline, CDR1 KGHDR and CDR2 SFDVKD. V lost 10 bases, J lost 3 bases, and 6 bases stayed unmatched. CDR3 length: 14 amino acids. The CDR3 sequence is CATAGGWDTGELFF. CDR3 coding DNA: TGTGCCACAGCAGGGGGCTGGGACACCGGGGAGCTGTTTTTT.

The chain joins TRBV20-1 to TRBJ2-7, with unresolved D. CDR3 length: 14 amino acids. Germline values: CDR1 DFQATT, CDR2 SNEGSKA (reference sequence). Trimming stripped 3 bases from V and 3 bases from J, with 15 bases between. In nucleotides, the CDR3 is TGCAGTGCTAGCGACGTTAGTTCCCACTACGAGCAGTACTTC. The encoded protein is CSASDVSSHYEQYF.

This clonotype came up a few times. The gene calls are TRBV4-2 and TRBJ2-5; 10 positions match TRBD2. Germline CDR1 and CDR2: LGHNA and YNFKEQ. J was trimmed by 2 bases and V by 0 bases; bases with no gene match: 9. This CDR3 contains 18 residues. The CDR3 DNA is TGTGCCAGCAGCCAAGACGGGACTAGCGTGGGGGGACAAGAGACCCAGTACTTC. Its protein product is CASSQDGTSVGGQETQYF.

This clonotype occurred a few times. The chain carries TRBV20-1 and TRBJ2-5; D is possibly TRBD1 (6 bases). The CDR3 runs 11 residues. Germline CDR1 DFQATT, CDR2 SNEGSKA (reference sequence). V shed 4 bases and J shed 4 bases, with 7 bases lying between them. CDR3 residues: CSAIGGETQYF. As DNA, the CDR3 is TGCAGTGCTATAGGGGGAGAGACCCAGTACTTC.

This clonotype appeared many times. The J gene is TRBJ2-2, the V gene TRBV12-3 or TRBV12-4; unclear D gene. This CDR3 has 13 residues. The V gene lost 4 bases and the J gene lost 5 bases, with 8 bases spanning the gap. CDR3 bases: TGTGCCAGCAGTTCTAGGGAAACCGGGGAGCTGTTTTTT. It codes for CASSSRETGELFF.

This clonotype was counted a few times. This chain links TRBV28 with TRBJ2-3; possible D gene TRBD1, 6 bases. Germline V gene lookup returns CDR1 MDHEN and CDR2 SYDVKM. The CDR3 has 16 amino acids. The V gene lost 1 base and the J gene lost 4 bases, with 15 bases spanning the gap. This CDR3 is CASSLSAAGAADTQYF. The CDR3 DNA reads as TGTGCCAGCAGTTTATCGGCGGCAGGGGCGGCAGATACGCAGTATTTT.

The gene calls are TRBV4-1 and TRBJ2-1; D might be TRBD1 or TRBD2, each matching 6 bases. Trimming stripped 0 bases from V and 0 bases from J, with 15 bases between. This CDR3 contains 18 residues. Germline loops: CDR1 MGHRA, CDR2 YSYEKL. CDR3: CASSQDRGGKSSYNEQFF. Written as DNA, the CDR3 is TGCGCCAGCAGCCAAGATCGAGGGGGGAAGAGCTCCTACAATGAGCAGTTCTTC.